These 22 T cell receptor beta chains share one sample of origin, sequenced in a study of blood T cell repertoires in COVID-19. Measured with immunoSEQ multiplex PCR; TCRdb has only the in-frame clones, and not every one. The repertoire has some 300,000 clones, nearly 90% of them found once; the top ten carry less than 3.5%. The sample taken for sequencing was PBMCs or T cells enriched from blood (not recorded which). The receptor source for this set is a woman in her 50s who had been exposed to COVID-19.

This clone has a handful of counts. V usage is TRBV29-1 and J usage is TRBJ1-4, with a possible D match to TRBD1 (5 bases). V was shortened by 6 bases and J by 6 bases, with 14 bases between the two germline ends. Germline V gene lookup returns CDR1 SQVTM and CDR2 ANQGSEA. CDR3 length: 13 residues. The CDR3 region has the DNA TGCAGCGTAACAGGCCGATCATATGAAAAACTGTTTTTT. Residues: CSVTGRSYEKLFF.

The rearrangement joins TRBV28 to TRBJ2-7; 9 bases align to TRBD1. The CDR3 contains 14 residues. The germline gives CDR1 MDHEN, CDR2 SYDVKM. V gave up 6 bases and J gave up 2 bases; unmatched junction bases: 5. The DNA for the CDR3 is TGTGCCAGCAGCAGCCGGGACAGGGCCTACGAGCAGTACTTC. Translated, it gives CASSSRDRAYEQYF.

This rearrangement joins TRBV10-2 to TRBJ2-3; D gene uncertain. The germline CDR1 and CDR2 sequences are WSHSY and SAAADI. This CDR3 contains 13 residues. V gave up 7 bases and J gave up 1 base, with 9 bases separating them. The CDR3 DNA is TGCGCCAGCACCCCTTCGGGCACAGATACGCAGTATTTT. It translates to CASTPSGTDTQYF.

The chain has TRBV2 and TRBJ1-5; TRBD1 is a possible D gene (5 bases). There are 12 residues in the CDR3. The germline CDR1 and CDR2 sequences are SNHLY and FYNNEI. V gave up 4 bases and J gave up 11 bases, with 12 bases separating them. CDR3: CASSVSGTSQHF. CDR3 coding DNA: TGTGCCAGCAGTGTATCCGGGACTTCCCAGCATTTT.

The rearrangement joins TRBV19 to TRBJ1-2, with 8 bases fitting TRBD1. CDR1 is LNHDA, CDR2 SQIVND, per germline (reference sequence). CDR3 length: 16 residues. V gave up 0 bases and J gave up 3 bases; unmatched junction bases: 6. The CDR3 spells CASSIDDRGSDYGYTF. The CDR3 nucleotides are TGTGCCAGTAGTATAGATGACAGGGGCTCCGACTATGGCTACACCTTC. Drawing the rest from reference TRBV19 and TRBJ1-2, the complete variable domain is DGGITQSPKYLFRKEGQNVTLSCEQNLNHDAMYWYRQDPGQGLRLIYYSQIVNDFQKGDIAEGYSVSREKKESFPLTVTSAQKNPTAFYLCASSIDDRGSDYGYTFGSGTRLTVV.

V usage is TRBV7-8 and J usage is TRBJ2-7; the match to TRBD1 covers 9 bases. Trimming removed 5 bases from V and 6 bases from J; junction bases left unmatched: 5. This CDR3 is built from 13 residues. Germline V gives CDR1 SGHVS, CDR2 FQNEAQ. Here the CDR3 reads CASSGDREAEQYF. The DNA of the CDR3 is TGTGCCAGCAGCGGGGACAGGGAGGCCGAGCAGTACTTC. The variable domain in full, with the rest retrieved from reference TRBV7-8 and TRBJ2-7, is GAGVSQSPRYKVAKRGQDVALRCDPISGHVSLFWYQQALGQGPEFLTYFQNEAQLDKSGLPSDRFFAERPEGSVSTLKIQRTQQEDSAVYLCASSGDREAEQYFGPGTRLTVT.

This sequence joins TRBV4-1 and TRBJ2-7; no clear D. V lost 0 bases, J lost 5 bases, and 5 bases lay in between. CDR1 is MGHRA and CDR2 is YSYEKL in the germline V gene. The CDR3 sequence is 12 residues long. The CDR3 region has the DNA TGCGCCAGCAGCCAAGATTATGACGAGCAGTACTTC. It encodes CASSQDYDEQYF.

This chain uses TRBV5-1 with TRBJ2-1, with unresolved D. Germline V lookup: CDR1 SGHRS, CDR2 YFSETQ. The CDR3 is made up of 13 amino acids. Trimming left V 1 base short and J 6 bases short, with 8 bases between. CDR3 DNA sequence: TGCGCCAGCAGCTTGCCAAACGGCAATGAGCAGTTCTTC. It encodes CASSLPNGNEQFF.

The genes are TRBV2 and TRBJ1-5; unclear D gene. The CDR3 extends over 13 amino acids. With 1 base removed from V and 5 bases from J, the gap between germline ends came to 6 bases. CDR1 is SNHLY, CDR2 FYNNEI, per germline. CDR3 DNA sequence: TGTGCCAGCAGTGAAGGCCTAGATCAGCCCCAGCATTTT. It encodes CASSEGLDQPQHF.

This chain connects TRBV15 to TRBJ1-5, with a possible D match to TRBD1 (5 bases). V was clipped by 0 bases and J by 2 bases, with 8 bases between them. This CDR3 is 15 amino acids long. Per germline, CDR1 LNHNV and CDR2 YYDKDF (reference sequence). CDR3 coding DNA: TGTGCCACCAGCAGAGATCCGGGGGGCAATCAGCCCCAGCATTTT. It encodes CATSRDPGGNQPQHF.

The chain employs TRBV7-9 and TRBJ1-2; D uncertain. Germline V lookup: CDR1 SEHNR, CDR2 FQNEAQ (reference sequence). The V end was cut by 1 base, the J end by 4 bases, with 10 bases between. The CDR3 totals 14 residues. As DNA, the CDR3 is TGTGCCAGCAGCTTAGAGGAGTCCCCCTATGGCTACACCTTC. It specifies CASSLEESPYGYTF.

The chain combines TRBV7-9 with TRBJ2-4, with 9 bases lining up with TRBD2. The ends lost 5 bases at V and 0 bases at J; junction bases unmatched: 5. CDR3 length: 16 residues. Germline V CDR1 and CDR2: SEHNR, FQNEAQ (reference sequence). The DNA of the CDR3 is TGTGCCAGCAGCCCGAGCGGGGGGCTAGCCAAAAACATTCAGTACTTC. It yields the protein CASSPSGGLAKNIQYF.

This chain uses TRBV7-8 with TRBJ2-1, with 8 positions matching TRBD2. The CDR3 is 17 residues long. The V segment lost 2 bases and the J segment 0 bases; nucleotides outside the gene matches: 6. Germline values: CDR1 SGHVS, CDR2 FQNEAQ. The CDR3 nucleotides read TGTGCCAGCAGCTTACGCGGGGGGACCGGCTCCTACAATGAGCAGTTCTTC. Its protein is CASSLRGGTGSYNEQFF. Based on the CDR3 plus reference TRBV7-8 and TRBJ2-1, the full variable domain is GAGVSQSPRYKVAKRGQDVALRCDPISGHVSLFWYQQALGQGPEFLTYFQNEAQLDKSGLPSDRFFAERPEGSVSTLKIQRTQQEDSAVYLCASSLRGGTGSYNEQFFGPGTRLTVL.

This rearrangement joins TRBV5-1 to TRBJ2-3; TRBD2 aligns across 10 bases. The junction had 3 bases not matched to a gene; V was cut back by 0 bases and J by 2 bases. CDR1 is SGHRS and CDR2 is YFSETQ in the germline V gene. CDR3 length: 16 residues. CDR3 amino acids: CASSLATSGITDTQYF. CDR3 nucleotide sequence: TGCGCCAGCAGCTTGGCCACTAGCGGGATCACAGATACGCAGTATTTT.

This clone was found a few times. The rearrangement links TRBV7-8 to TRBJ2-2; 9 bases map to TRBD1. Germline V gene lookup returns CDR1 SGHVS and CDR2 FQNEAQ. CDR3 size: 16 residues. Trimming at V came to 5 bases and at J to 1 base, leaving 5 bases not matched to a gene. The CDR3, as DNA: TGTGCCAGCAGCCCTTTGGACAGGGGGAACACCGGGGAGCTGTTTTTT. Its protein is CASSPLDRGNTGELFF.

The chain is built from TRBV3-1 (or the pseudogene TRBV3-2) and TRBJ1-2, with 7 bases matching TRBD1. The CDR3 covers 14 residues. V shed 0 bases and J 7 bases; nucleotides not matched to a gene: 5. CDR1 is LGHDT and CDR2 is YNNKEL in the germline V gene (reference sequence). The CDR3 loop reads CASSQEVRGSGYTF. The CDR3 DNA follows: TGTGCCAGCAGCCAAGAAGTCAGGGGGTCTGGCTACACCTTC.

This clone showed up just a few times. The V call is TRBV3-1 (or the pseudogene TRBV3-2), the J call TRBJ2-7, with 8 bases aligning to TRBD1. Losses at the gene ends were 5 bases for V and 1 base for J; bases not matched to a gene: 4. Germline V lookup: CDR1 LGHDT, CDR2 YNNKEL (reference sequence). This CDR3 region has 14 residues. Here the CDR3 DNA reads TGTGCCAGCAGCGGACGGGACAGGTCCTACGAGCAGTACTTC. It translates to CASSGRDRSYEQYF.

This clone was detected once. CDR3 in DNA: TGCGCCAGCAGCCTCTACCGGGACAGGCATAATGAAAAACTGTTTTTT. Its protein product is CASSLYRDRHNEKLFF. The chain recombines TRBV23-1 with TRBJ1-4; 8 bases are a match to TRBD1. TRBV23-1 qualifies as an ORF whose function is uncertain. V dropped 6 bases and J dropped 4; count of bases not matched to a gene: 10. This CDR3 contains 16 residues.

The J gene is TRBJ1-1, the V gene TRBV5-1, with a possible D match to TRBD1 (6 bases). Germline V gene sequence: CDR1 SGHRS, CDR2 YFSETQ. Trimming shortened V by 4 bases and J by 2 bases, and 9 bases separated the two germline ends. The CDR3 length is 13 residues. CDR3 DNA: TGCGCCAGCAGCACGGGACAAAACACTGAAGCTTTCTTT. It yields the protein CASSTGQNTEAFF.

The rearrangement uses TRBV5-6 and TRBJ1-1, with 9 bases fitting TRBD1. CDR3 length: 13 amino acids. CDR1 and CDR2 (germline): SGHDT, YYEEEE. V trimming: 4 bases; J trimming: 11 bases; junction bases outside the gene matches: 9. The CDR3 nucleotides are TGTGCCAGCAGCCCAGGGACAGGGCCGAGGGCTTTCTTT. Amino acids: CASSPGTGPRAFF.

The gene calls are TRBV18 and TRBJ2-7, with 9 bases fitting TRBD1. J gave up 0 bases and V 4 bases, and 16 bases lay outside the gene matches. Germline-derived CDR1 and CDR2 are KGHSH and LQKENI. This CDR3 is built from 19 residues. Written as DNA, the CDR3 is TGTGCCAGCTCACTCAATACAGGGGGCACAGCCCACAACTCCTACGAGCAGTACTTC. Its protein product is CASSLNTGGTAHNSYEQYF.

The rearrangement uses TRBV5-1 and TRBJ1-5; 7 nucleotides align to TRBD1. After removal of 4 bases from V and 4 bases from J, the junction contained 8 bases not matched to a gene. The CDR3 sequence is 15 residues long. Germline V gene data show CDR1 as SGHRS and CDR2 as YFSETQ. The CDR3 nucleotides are TGCGCCAGCAGCCCCGAGGACAGGCTGAATCAGCCCCAGCATTTT. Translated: CASSPEDRLNQPQHF.